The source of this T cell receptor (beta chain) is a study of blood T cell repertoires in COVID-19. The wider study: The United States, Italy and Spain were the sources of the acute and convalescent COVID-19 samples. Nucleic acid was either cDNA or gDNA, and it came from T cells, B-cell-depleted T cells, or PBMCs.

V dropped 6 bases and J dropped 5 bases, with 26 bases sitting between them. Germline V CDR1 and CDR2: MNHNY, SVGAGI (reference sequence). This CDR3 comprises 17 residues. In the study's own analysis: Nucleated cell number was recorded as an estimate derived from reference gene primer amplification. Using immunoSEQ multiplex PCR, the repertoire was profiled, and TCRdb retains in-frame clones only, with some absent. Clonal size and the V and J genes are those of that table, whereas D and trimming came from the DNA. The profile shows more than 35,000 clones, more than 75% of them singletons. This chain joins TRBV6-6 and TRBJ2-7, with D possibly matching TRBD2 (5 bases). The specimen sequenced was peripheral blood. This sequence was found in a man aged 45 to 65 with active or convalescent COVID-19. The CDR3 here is CASSRRADSTVPHEQYF. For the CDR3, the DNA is TGTGCCAGCAGCCGACGGGCGGACTCCACCGTCCCCCACGAGCAGTACTTC.